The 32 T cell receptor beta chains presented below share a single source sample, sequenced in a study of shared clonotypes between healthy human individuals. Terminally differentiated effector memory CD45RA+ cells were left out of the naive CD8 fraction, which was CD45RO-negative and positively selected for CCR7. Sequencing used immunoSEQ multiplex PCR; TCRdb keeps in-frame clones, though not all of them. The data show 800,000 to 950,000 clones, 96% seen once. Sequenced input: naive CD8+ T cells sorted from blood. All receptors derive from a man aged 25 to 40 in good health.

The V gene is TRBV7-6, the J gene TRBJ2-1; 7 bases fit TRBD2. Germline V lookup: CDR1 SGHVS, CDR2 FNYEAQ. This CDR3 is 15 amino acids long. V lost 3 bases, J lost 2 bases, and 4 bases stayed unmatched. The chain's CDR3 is CASSFEGGPYNEQFF. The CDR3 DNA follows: TGTGCCAGCAGCTTTGAGGGAGGGCCCTACAATGAGCAGTTCTTC.

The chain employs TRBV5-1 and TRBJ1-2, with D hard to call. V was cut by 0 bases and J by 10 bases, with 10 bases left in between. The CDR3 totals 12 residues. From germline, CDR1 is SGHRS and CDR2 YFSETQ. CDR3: CASSLGGRDYTF. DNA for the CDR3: TGCGCCAGCAGCTTGGGAGGACGGGACTACACCTTC.

CDR3 in amino acids: CASSLALGPLAEAFF. The CDR3 coding sequence is TGTGCCAGCAGCTTAGCGCTAGGACCGCTCGCTGAAGCTTTCTTT. The chain carries TRBV7-6 and TRBJ1-1; no reliable D call. Trimming removed 0 bases from V and 6 bases from J, with 14 bases in between. CDR3 length equals 15 residues. Germline CDR1 reads SGHVS; CDR2 reads FNYEAQ.

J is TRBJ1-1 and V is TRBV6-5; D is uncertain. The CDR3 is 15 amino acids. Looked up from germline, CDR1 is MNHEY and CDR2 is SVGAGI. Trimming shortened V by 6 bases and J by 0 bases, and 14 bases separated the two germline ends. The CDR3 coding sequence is TGTGCCAGCAGCCTCTTGGGGAGATTGAACACTGAAGCTTTCTTT. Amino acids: CASSLLGRLNTEAFF.

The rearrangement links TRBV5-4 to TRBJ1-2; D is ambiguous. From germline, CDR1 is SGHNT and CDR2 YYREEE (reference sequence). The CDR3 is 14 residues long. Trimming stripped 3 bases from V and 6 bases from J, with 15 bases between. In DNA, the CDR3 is TGTGCCAGCAGCTCAACGGGTGGGGTCGATGGCTACACCTTC. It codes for CASSSTGGVDGYTF.

The CDR3 loop reads CASRDLRNYEQYF. The CDR3 DNA sequence: TGTGCCAGCAGGGACTTGCGGAACTACGAGCAGTACTTC. The chain has TRBV28 and TRBJ2-7; TRBD2 might be the D (5 bases). Trimming took 6 bases from V and 3 from J, leaving 12 bases between them. Per germline, CDR1 MDHEN and CDR2 SYDVKM. The CDR3 is made up of 13 amino acids.

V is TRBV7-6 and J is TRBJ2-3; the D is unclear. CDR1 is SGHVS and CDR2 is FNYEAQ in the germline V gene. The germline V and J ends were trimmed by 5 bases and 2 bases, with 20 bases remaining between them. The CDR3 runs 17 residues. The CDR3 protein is CASSERKGPSVTDTQYF. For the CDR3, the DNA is TGTGCCAGCAGCGAAAGAAAGGGTCCCTCAGTCACAGATACGCAGTATTTT.

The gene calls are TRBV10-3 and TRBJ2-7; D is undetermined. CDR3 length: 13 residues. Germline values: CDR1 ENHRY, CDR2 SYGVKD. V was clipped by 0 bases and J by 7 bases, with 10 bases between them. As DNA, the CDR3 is TGTGCCATCAGTGAGTCCCAGCCGCGGGAGCAGTACTTC. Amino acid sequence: CAISESQPREQYF.

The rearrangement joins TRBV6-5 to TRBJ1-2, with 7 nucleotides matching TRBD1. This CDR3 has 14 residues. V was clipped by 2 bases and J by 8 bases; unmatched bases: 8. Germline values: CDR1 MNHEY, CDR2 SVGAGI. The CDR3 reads CASSYEGGAQGYTF. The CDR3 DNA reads TGTGCCAGCAGTTACGAAGGGGGCGCTCAAGGCTACACCTTC.

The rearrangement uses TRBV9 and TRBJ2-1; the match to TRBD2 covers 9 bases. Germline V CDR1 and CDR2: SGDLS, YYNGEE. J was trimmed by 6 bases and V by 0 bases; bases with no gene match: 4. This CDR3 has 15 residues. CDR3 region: CASSVGGGRANEQFF. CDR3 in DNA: TGTGCCAGCAGCGTAGGTGGCGGGAGGGCCAATGAGCAGTTCTTC.

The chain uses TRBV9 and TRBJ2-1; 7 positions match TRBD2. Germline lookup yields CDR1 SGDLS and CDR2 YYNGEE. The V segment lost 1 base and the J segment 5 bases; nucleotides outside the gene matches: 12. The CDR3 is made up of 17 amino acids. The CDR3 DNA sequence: TGTGCCAGCAGCGTATCGCGGTCCAGCGGGAAGCACAATGAGCAGTTCTTC. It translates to CASSVSRSSGKHNEQFF.

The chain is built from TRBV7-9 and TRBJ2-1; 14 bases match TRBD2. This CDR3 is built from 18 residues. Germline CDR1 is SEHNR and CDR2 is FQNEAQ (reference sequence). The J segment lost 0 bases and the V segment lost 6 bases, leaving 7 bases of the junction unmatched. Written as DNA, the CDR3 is TGTGCCAGCAGGGCCGGGACTAGCGGGGGCAGCTCCTACAATGAGCAGTTCTTC. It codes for CASRAGTSGGSSYNEQFF. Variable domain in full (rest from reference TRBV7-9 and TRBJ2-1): DTGVSQNPRHKITKRGQNVTFRCDPISEHNRLYWYRQTLGQGPEFLTYFQNEAQLEKSRLLSDRFSAERPKGSFSTLEIQRTEQGDSAMYLCASRAGTSGGSSYNEQFFGPGTRLTVL.

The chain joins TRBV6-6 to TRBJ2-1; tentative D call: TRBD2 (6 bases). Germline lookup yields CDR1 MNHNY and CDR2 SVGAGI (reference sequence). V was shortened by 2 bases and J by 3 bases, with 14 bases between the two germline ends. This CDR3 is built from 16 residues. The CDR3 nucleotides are TGTGCCAGCAGTTACGGCGGGGCGCCGCACTACAATGAGCAGTTCTTC. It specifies CASSYGGAPHYNEQFF.

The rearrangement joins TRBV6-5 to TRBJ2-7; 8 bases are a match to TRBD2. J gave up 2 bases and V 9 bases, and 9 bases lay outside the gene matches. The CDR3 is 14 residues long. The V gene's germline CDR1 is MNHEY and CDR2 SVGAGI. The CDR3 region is CASHLGGVPYEQYF. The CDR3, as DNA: TGTGCCAGTCACCTCGGGGGGGTCCCCTACGAGCAGTACTTC.

As DNA, the CDR3 is TGTGCCAGCAGCCATGAGGGGGACTATGGCTACACCTTC. Translation gives CASSHEGDYGYTF. This chain connects TRBV7-9 to TRBJ1-2, with D perhaps TRBD1 (6 bases). Germline V gene sequence: CDR1 SEHNR, CDR2 FQNEAQ (reference sequence). The CDR3 spans 13 residues. V lost 5 bases to trimming and J lost 3 bases, with 10 bases between them.

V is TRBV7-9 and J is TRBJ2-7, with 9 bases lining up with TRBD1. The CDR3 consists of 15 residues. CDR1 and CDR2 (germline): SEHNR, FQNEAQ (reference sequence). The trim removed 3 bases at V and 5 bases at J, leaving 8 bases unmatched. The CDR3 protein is CASSFPGTGTNEQYF. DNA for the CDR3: TGTGCCAGCAGCTTTCCCGGGACAGGGACGAACGAGCAGTACTTC. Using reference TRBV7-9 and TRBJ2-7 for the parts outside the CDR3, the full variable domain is DTGVSQNPRHKITKRGQNVTFRCDPISEHNRLYWYRQTLGQGPEFLTYFQNEAQLEKSRLLSDRFSAERPKGSFSTLEIQRTEQGDSAMYLCASSFPGTGTNEQYFGPGTRLTVT.

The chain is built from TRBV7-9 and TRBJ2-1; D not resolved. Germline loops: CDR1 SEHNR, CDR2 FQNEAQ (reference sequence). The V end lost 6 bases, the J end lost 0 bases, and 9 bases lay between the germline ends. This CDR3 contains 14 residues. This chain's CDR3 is CASRYLFSYNEQFF. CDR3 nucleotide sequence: TGTGCCAGCAGATATTTGTTCTCCTACAATGAGCAGTTCTTC. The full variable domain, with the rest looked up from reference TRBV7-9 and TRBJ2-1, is DTGVSQNPRHKITKRGQNVTFRCDPISEHNRLYWYRQTLGQGPEFLTYFQNEAQLEKSRLLSDRFSAERPKGSFSTLEIQRTEQGDSAMYLCASRYLFSYNEQFFGPGTRLTVL.

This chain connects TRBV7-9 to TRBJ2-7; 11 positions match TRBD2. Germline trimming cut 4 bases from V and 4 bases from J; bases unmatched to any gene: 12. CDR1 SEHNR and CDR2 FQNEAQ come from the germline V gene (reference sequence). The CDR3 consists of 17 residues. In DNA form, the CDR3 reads TGTGCCAGCAGCTCACCGAAACTAGCGGGAGCCCGGTACGAGCAGTACTTC. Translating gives CASSSPKLAGARYEQYF.

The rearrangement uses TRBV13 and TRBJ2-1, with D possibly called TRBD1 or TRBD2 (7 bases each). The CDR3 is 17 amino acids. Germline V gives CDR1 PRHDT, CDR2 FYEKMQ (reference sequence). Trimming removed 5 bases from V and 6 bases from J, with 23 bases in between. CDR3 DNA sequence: TGTGCCAGCAGCACTAGGGGGCTGGCGGGAGTCGCCAATGAGCAGTTCTTC. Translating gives CASSTRGLAGVANEQFF. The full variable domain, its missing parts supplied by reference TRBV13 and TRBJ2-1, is AAGVIQSPRHLIKEKRETATLKCYPIPRHDTVYWYQQGPGQDPQFLISFYEKMQSDKGSIPDRFSAQQFSDYHSELNMSSLELGDSALYFCASSTRGLAGVANEQFFGPGTRLTVL.

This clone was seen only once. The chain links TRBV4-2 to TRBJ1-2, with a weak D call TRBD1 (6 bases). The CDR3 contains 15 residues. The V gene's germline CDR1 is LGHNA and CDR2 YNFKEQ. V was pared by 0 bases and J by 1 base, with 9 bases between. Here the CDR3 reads CASSQDGGLNYGYTF. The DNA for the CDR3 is TGTGCCAGCAGCCAAGATGGGGGGCTTAACTATGGCTACACCTTC.

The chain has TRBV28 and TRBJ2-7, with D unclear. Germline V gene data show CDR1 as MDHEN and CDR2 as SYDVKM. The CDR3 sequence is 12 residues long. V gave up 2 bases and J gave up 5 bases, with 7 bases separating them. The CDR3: CASSLGINEQYF. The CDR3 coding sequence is TGTGCCAGCAGTTTAGGGATTAACGAGCAGTACTTC. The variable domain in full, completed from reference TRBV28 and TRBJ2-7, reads DVKVTQSSRYLVKRTGEKVFLECVQDMDHENMFWYRQDPGLGLRLIYFSYDVKMKEKGDIPEGYSVSREKKERFSLILESASTNQTSMYLCASSLGINEQYFGPGTRLTVT.

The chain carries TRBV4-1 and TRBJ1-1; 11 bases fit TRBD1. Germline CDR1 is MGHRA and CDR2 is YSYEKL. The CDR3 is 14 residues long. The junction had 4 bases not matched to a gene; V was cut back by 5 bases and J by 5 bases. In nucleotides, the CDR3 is TGCGCCAGCAGCGGAGGGACAGGGGGTACTGAAGCTTTCTTT. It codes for CASSGGTGGTEAFF.

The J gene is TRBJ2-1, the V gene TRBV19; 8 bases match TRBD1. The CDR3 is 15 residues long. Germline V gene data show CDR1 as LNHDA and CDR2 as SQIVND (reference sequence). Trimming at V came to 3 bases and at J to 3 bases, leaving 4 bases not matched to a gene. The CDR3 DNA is TGTGCCAGTAGTATCCGACAGGGGATCTACAATGAGCAGTTCTTC. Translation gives CASSIRQGIYNEQFF.

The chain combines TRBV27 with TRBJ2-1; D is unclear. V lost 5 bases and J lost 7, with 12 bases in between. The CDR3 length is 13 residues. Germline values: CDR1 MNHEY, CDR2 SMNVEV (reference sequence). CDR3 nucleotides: TGTGCCAGCAGTCGGGCCAAACCAAATGAGCAGTTCTTC. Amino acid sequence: CASSRAKPNEQFF.

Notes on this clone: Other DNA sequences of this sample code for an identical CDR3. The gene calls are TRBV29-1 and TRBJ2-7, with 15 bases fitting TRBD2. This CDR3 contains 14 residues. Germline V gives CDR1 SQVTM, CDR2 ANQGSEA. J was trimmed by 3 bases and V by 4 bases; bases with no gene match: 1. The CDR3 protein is CSVGGLAGGYEQYF. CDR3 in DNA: TGCAGCGTTGGGGGACTAGCGGGAGGCTACGAGCAGTACTTC.

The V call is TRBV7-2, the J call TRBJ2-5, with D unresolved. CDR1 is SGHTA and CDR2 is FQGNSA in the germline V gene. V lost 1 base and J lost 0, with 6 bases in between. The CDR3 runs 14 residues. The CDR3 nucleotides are TGTGCCAGCAGCTTAGAGGCGAACCAAGAGACCCAGTACTTC. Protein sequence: CASSLEANQETQYF.

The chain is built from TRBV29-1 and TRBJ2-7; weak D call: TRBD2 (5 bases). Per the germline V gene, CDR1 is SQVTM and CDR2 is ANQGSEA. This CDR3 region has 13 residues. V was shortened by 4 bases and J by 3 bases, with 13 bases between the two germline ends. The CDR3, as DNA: TGCAGCGTTGTTGAGGGAACGGGCTACGAGCAGTACTTC. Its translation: CSVVEGTGYEQYF.

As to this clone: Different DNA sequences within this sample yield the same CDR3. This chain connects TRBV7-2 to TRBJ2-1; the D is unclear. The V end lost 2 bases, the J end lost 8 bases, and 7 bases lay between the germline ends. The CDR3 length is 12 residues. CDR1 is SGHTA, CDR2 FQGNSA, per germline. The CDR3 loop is CASSLNAYEQFF. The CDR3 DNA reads TGTGCCAGCAGCTTAAACGCCTATGAGCAGTTCTTC.

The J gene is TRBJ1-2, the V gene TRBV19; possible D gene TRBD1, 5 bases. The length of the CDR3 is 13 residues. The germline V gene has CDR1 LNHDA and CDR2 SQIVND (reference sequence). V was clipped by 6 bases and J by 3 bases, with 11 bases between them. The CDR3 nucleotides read TGTGCCAGTAGCAGACAGAACTACTATGGCTACACCTTC. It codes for CASSRQNYYGYTF.

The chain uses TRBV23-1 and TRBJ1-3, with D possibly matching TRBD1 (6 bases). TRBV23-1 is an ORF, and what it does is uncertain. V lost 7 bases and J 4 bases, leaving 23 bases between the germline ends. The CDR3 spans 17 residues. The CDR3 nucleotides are TGCGCCAGCAACCCCGACCCTCCGGGGGCGAGAGGAAACACCATATATTTT. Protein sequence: CASNPDPPGARGNTIYF.

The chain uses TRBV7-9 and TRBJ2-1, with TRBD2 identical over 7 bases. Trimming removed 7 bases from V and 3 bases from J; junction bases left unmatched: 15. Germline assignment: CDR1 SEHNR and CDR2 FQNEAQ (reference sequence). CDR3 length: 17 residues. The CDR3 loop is CASNQWIGGSVYNEQFF. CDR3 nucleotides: TGTGCCAGCAATCAGTGGATCGGCGGGAGTGTCTACAATGAGCAGTTCTTC.

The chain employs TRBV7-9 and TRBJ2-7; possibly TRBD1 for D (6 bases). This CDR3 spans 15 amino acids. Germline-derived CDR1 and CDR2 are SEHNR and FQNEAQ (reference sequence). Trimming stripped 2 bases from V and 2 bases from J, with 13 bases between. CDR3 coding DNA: TGTGCCAGCAGCTTAATATCCACAGGGACCTACGAGCAGTACTTC. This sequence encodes CASSLISTGTYEQYF. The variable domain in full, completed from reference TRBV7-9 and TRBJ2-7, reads DTGVSQNPRHKITKRGQNVTFRCDPISEHNRLYWYRQTLGQGPEFLTYFQNEAQLEKSRLLSDRFSAERPKGSFSTLEIQRTEQGDSAMYLCASSLISTGTYEQYFGPGTRLTVT.